This paragraph reports one TCR beta chain. The antigen it recognizes is unknown. No qualities accompany the bases; no much larger clone lies one base away. This sample was included in a study of T cell changes during pregnancy in multiple sclerosis (dated 2019 in TCRdb). Notes on the research overall: In women with multiple sclerosis, the researchers looked at how the T cell repertoire shifted as pregnancy progressed.

Library prep was done by the immunoSEQ multiplex PCR assay. TCRdb took over this immuneACCESS table, retaining in-frame rearrangements with V and J assigned. Such tables are incomplete; in checked studies, under half of the missing clones stem from an unresolved V gene, and the remainder is unexplained. The sample table holds roughly 30,000 clones, of which about 89% were seen once. Less than 8.5% of the sample goes to the ten largest clones. After removal of 0 bases from V and 7 bases from J, the junction retains 8 bases not matched to a gene. CDR1 SGDLS and CDR2 YYNGEE were looked up in the germline V gene. Measured from the cysteine to the phenylalanine, the CDR3 is 15 residues long. Just CDR3 DNA is preserved here, 45 bases in frame from base 1.

Specimen: CD8+ T cells from peripheral blood mononuclear cells, collected before pregnancy. The receptor was derived from a female donor with multiple sclerosis, enrolled in a pregnancy study. The sequence joins TRBV9 to TRBJ1-2; 8 junctional bases match TRBD1. The bases are TGTGCCAGCAGCGTAGAGGGACAGGCGCGGGGTGGCTACACCTTC. Its protein is CASSVEGQARGGYTF. Reference TRBV9 and TRBJ1-2 proteins supply the regions before and after the CDR3; the full variable domain is: DSGVTQTPKHLITATGQRVTLRCSPRSGDLSVYWYQQSLDQGLQFLIQYYNGEERAKGNILERFSAQQFPDLHSELNLSSLELGDSALYFCASSVEGQARGGYTFGSGTRLTVV.